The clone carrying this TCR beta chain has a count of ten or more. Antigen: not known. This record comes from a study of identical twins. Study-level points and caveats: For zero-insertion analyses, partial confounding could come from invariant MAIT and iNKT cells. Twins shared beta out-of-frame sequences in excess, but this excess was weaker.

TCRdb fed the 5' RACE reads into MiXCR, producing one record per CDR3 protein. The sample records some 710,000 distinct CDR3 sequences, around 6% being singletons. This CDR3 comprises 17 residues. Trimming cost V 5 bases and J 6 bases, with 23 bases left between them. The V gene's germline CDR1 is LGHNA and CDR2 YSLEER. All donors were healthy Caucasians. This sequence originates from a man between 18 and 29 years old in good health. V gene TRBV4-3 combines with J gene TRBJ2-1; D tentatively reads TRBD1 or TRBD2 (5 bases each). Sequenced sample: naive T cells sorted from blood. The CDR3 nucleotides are TGCGCCAGCAGCTGGGGGTTCAAGGCTAGTTTAGGCAATGAGCAGTTCTTC. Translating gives CASSWGFKASLGNEQFF.